This record looks at one T cell receptor (beta chain) sequence and its context. Its antigen remains unknown. The sample originates from a study of blood T cells in healthy people across ages. Study results and caveats: Both naive CD4+ cell counts and diversity were greater in long-lived donors than in aged donors.

The authors ran a second PCR of 7 to 11 cycles using a sample-barcoded 5' primer and a J-beta primer mix. MiXCR, run by TCRdb on the 5' RACE reads, gives a single entry per CDR3 protein. This table holds under 2 million distinct CDR3 sequences, 30% to 40% found once. V gave up 0 bases and J gave up 2 bases; unmatched junction bases: 9. CDR3 length: 16 amino acids. Germline V gene data show CDR1 as DFQATT and CDR2 as SNEGSKA (reference sequence). The J gene is TRBJ2-7, the V gene TRBV20-1; 8 nucleotides agree with TRBD2. The origin of this receptor is a woman aged 25-40 years in good health. Sequencing used blood. Here the CDR3 DNA reads TGCAGTGCTAGAGACTTTGGCGGGGGGAAAACCTACGAGCAGTACTTC. This gives the protein CSARDFGGGKTYEQYF.